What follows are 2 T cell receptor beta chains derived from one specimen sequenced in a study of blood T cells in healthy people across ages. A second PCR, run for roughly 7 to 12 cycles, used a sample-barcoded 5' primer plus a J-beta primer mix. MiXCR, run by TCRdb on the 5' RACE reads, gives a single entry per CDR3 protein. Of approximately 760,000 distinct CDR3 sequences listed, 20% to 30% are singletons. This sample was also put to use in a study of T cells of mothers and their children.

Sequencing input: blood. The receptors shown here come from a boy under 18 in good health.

CDR3 in amino acids: CASSYLPGGDTQYF. CDR3 DNA: TGTGCCAGCAGCTACTTACCCGGGGGTGATACGCAGTATTTT. The V and J genes are TRBV7-9 and TRBJ2-3; D might be TRBD2 (6 bases). The V gene lost 4 bases and the J gene lost 6 bases, with 14 bases spanning the gap. This CDR3 is 14 amino acids long. CDR1 is SEHNR, CDR2 FQNEAQ, per germline (reference sequence).

The CDR3 loop reads CSAPPFGGRSYNEQFF. The CDR3 DNA sequence: TGCAGTGCTCCGCCATTCGGCGGGAGGTCCTACAATGAGCAGTTCTTC. The chain uses TRBV20-1 and TRBJ2-1, with 8 nucleotides matching TRBD2. The CDR3 spans 16 residues. V lost 5 bases and J lost 1; bases outside the gene matches: 10. Germline V CDR1 and CDR2: DFQATT, SNEGSKA (reference sequence).